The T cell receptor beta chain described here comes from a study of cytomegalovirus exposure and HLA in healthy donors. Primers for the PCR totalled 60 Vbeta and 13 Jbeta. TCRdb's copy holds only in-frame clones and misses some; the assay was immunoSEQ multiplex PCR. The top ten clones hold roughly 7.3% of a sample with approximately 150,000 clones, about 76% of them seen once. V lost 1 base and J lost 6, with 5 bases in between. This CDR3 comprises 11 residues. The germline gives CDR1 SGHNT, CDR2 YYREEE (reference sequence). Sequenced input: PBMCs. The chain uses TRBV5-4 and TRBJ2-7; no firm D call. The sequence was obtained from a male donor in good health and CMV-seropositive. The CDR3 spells CASSLNREQYF. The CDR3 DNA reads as TGTGCCAGCAGCTTGAATCGCGAGCAGTACTTC.